This T cell receptor beta chain was sequenced during a study of monozygotic twins with inflammatory bowel disease. Study-level findings and limits: Healthy twins showed more clonotype sharing with others than IBD patients, especially patients with disease activity. The study supported no single strong signal or clonotype linked to IBD. On the inverse Simpson index, IBD patients scored lower for TCRbeta diversity than healthy co-twins.

Worth noting for this clonotype: No antigen is known for it.

This CDR3 contains 16 residues. The germline CDR1 and CDR2 sequences are DFQATT and SNEGSKA (reference sequence). Added by template switching were UMIs that each held a 6-nucleotide sample barcode. Following a re-call of the 5' RACE reads, TCRdb has one entry per CDR3 protein and lacks DNA. Here the sample table reports around 140,000 distinct CDR3 sequences. This sequence joins TRBV20-1 and TRBJ1-5. Sequenced sample: blood. The TCR originated in a human donor with ulcerative colitis or Crohn's disease, or a healthy co-twin of an affected twin (not recorded which). The CDR3 sequence: CSARDPQSYSNQPQHF.